A single sample is the source of the 3 T cell receptor beta chains below, sequenced in a study of blood T cell repertoires in COVID-19. Using immunoSEQ multiplex PCR, the repertoire was profiled, and TCRdb retains in-frame clones only, with some absent. The data show a few hundred thousand clones, approximately 80% seen once. The material sequenced was peripheral blood. All receptors derive from a young woman with acute or convalescent COVID-19.

The genes are TRBV10-3 and TRBJ1-5; D perhaps matches TRBD1 (5 bases). Germline CDR1 ENHRY, CDR2 SYGVKD. This CDR3 is 17 amino acids long. V lost 1 base to trimming and J lost 3 bases, with 16 bases between them. The CDR3 bases are TGTGCCATCAGTGAGTGGGCAGGGAATCACAACAATCAGCCCCAGCATTTT. Amino acid sequence: CAISEWAGNHNNQPQHF.

CDR3 sequence reads: CAWTIDRTTSPRGSGANVLTF. As DNA, the CDR3 is TGTGCCTGGACTATAGACAGGACGACCTCCCCGAGGGGCTCTGGGGCCAACGTCCTGACTTTC. The chain has TRBV30 and TRBJ2-6, with D perhaps matching TRBD1 (6 bases). CDR3 size: 21 residues. Germline V gives CDR1 GTSNPN, CDR2 SVGIG (reference sequence). The germline V and J ends were trimmed by 4 bases and 0 bases, with 28 bases remaining between them.

There are a few counts of this clone. The CDR3 sequence is CSVEQTSLSTDTQYF. The CDR3 DNA follows: TGCAGCGTTGAGCAGACTAGCCTAAGCACAGATACGCAGTATTTT. The chain uses TRBV29-1 and TRBJ2-3; TRBD2 matches at 7 bases. After removal of 3 bases from V and 0 bases from J, the junction contained 6 bases not matched to a gene. The CDR3 runs to 15 residues. The germline V gene encodes CDR1 SQVTM and CDR2 ANQGSEA.